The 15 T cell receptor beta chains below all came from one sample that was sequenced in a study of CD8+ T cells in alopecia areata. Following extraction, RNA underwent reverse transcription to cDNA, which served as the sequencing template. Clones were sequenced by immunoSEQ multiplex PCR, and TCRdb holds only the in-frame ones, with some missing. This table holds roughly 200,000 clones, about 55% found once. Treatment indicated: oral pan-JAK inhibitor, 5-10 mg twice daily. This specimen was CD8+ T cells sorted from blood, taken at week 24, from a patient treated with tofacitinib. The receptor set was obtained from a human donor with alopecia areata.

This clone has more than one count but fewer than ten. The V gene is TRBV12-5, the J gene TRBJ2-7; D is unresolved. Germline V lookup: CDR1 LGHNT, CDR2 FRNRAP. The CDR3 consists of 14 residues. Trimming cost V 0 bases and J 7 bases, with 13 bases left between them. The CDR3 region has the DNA TGTGCTAGTGGTTTGGTTTCTGACGACGGGGAGCAGTACTTC. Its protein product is CASGLVSDDGEQYF.

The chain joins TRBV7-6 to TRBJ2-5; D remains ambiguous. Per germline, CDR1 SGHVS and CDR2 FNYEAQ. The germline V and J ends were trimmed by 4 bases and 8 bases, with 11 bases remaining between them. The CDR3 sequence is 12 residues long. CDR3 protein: CASSSPDGTQYF. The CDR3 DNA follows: TGTGCCAGCAGCTCCCCCGACGGAACCCAGTACTTC.

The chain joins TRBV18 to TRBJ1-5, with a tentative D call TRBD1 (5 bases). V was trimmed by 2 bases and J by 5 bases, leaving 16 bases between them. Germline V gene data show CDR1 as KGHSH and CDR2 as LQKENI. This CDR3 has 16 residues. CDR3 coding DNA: TGTGCCAGCTCACCAGGAGCGATTACAGGACATCAGCCCCAGCATTTT. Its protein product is CASSPGAITGHQPQHF.

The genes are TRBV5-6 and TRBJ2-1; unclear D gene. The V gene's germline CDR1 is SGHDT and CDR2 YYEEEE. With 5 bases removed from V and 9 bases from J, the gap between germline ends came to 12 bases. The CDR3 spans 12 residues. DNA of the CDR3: TGTGCCAGCAGTTTTAGTTCCAGTGAGCAGTTCTTC. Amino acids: CASSFSSSEQFF.

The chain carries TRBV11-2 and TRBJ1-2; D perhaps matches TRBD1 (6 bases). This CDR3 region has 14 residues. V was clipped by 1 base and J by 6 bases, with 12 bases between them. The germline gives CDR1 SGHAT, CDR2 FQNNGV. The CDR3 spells CASSLVGGQNGYTF. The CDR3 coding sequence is TGTGCCAGCAGCTTAGTAGGGGGGCAGAATGGCTACACCTTC.

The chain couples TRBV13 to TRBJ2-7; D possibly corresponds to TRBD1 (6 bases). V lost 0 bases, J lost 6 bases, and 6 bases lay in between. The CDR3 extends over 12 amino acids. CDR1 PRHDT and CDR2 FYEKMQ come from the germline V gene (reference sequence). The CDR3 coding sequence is TGTGCCAGCAGCTTAGGGGGGGCCGAGCAGTACTTC. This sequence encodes CASSLGGAEQYF.

The DNA of the CDR3 is TGTGCCAGCAGCCCATCCTACGAGCAGTACTTC. This codes for CASSPSYEQYF. The chain employs TRBV7-8 and TRBJ2-7, with no clear D. V was shortened by 5 bases and J by 1 base, with 3 bases between the two germline ends. The germline V gene has CDR1 SGHVS and CDR2 FQNEAQ. The CDR3 is 11 amino acids.

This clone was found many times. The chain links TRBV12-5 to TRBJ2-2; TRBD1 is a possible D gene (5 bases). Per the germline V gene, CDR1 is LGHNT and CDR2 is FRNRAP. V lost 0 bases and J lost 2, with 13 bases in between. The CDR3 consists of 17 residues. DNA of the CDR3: TGTGCTAGTGGTTTGGTACAGGCAGACATCAACACCGGGGAGCTGTTTTTT. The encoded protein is CASGLVQADINTGELFF.

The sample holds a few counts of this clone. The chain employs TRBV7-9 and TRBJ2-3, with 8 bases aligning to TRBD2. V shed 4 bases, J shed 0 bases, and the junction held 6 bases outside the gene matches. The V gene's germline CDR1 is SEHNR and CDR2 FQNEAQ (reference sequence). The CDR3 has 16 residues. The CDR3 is CASSSSSGRSTDTQYF. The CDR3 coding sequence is TGTGCCAGCAGCTCGTCTAGCGGGCGTAGCACAGATACGCAGTATTTT.

The CDR3 loop reads CASSVGTGKNTQYF. DNA of the CDR3: TGTGCCAGCAGCGTAGGAACAGGCAAGAACACCCAGTACTTC. The chain recombines TRBV9 with TRBJ2-5; perhaps TRBD1 as D (5 bases). The CDR3 loop spans 14 amino acids. Germline lookup yields CDR1 SGDLS and CDR2 YYNGEE. The germline V and J ends were trimmed by 0 bases and 8 bases, with 14 bases remaining between them.

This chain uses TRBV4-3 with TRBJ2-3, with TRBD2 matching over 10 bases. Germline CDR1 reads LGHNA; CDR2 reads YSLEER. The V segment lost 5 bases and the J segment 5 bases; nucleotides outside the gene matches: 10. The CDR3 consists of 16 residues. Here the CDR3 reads CASSDPTSGALDTQYF. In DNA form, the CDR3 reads TGCGCCAGCAGCGACCCCACTAGCGGGGCCTTAGATACGCAGTATTTT.

The CDR3 protein is CASSPKGVSYNEQFF. CDR3 sequence (DNA): TGTGCCAGCAGCCCCAAGGGTGTCTCCTACAATGAGCAGTTCTTC. The chain joins TRBV7-9 to TRBJ2-1, with D unresolved. In germline, CDR1 is SEHNR, CDR2 FQNEAQ (reference sequence). V was shortened by 5 bases and J by 0 bases, with 11 bases between the two germline ends. The CDR3 runs 15 residues.

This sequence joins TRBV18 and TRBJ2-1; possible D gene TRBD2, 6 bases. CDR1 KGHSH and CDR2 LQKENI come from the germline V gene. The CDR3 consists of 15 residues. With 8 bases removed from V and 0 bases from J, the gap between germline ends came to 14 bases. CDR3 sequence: CASGVAESSYNEQFF. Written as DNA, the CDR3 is TGTGCCAGCGGGGTAGCGGAGAGCTCCTACAATGAGCAGTTCTTC.

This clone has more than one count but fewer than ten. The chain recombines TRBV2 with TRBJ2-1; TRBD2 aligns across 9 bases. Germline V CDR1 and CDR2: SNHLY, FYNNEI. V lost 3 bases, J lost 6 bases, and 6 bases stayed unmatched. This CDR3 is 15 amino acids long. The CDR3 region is CASSDKRGVFNEQFF. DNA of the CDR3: TGTGCCAGCAGTGACAAGCGGGGGGTCTTCAATGAGCAGTTCTTC.

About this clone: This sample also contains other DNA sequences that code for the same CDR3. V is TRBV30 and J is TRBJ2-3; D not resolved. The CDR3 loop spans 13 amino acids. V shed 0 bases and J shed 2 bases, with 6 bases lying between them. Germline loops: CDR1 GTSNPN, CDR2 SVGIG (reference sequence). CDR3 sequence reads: CAWSVTDTDTQYF. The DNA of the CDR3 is TGTGCCTGGAGTGTAACGGACACAGATACGCAGTATTTT.